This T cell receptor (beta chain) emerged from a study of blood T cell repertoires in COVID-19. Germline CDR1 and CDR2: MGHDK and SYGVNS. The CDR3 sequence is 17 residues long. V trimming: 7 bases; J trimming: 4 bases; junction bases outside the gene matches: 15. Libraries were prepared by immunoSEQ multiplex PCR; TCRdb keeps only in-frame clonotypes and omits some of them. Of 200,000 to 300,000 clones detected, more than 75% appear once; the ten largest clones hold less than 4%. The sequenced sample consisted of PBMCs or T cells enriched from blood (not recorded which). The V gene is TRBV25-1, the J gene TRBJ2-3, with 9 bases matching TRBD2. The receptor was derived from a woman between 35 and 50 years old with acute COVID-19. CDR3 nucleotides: TGTGCCAGCACGTCCCCGCGGGAGGGCCTTTTACCAGATACGCAGTATTTT. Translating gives CASTSPREGLLPDTQYF.